This T cell receptor (beta chain) was captured in a study of identical twins. Study-wide points: Insertions were reduced in abundant cord blood beta clonotypes but not in memory repertoires. With monozygotic twins, out-of-frame TCR alpha sharing exceeded what models estimated.

TCRdb re-called the 5' RACE reads with MiXCR, one entry per CDR3 protein. The table has hundreds of thousands of distinct CDR3 sequences, about 24% seen once. The ends lost 0 bases at V and 2 bases at J; junction bases unmatched: 3. The CDR3 sequence is 14 residues long. Germline V gene sequence: CDR1 DFQATT, CDR2 SNEGSKA (reference sequence). This clonotype appeared many times. The antigen remains unidentified. This same sample was also taken into another study, of T cells expressing NK-cell markers. According to that study: According to the study, TCR beta repertoires originated from sorted CD3+CD56+NKG2C+, CD3+CD56+NKG2C- and CD3+CD56-NKG2C+ T cells. Restriction of sorting to alpha-beta TCR T cells was accomplished in several experiments using an anti-gamma-delta TCR antibody.

The rearrangement uses TRBV20-1 and TRBJ2-7; the match to TRBD2 covers 8 bases. The TCR sequence derives from a woman aged 18-29 years in good health. Sequenced input: CD4+ T cells sorted from blood. The CDR3 region is CSARDQREPYEQYF. DNA for the CDR3: TGCAGTGCTAGAGATCAGCGGGAGCCCTACGAGCAGTACTTC.